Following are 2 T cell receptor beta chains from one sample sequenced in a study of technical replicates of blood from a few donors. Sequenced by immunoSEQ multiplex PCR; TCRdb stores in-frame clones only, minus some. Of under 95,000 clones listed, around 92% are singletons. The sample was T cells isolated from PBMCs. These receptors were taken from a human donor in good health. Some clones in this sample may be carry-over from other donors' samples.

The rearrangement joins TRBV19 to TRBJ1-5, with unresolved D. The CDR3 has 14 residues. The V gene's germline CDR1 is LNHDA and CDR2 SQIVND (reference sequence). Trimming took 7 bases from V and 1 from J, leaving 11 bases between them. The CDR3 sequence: CASNLDFSNQPQHF. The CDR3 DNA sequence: TGTGCCAGTAACTTAGACTTCAGCAATCAGCCCCAGCATTTT. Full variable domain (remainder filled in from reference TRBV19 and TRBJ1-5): DGGITQSPKYLFRKEGQNVTLSCEQNLNHDAMYWYRQDPGQGLRLIYYSQIVNDFQKGDIAEGYSVSREKKESFPLTVTSAQKNPTAFYLCASNLDFSNQPQHFGDGTRLSIL.

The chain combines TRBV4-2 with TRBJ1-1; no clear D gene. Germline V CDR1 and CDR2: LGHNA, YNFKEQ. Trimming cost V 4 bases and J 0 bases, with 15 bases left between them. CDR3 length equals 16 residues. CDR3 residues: CASSPPGSVMNTEAFF. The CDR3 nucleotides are TGTGCCAGCAGCCCGCCTGGGAGCGTAATGAACACTGAAGCTTTCTTT.